The source of this T cell receptor beta chain is a study of blood T cell repertoires in COVID-19. J lost 8 bases, V lost 4 bases, and 10 bases had no gene match. The CDR3 is 14 amino acids. Germline loops: CDR1 LNHDA, CDR2 SQIVND (reference sequence). The authors' processing: Estimation of nucleated cell counts relied on the amplification of reference gene primers. The data were produced by immunoSEQ multiplex PCR, yet TCRdb's version contains in-frame clones alone and is incomplete. The V and J calls and clone size were taken over from that table, and D and trimming were inferred from the DNA. The data hold roughly 50,000 clones, with approximately 88% observed a single time.

The V gene is TRBV19, the J gene TRBJ2-7, with 8 bases identical to TRBD1. The material sequenced was peripheral blood. The sequence derives from a human donor in a cohort sampled during active COVID-19. This CDR3 reads CASSKNDRGSKQYF. The CDR3 coding sequence is TGTGCCAGTAGTAAGAATGACAGGGGCAGCAAGCAGTACTTC.